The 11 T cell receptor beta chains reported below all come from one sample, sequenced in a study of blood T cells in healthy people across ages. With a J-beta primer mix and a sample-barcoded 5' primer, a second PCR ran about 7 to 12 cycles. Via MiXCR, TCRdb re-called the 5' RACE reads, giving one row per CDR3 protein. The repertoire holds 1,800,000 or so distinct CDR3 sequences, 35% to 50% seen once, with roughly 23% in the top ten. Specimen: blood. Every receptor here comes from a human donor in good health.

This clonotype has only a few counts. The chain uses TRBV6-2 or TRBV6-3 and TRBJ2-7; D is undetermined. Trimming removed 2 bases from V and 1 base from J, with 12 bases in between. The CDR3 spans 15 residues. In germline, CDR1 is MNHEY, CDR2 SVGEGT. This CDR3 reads CASSYGPYQSYEQYF. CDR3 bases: TGTGCCAGCAGTTACGGGCCGTACCAATCCTACGAGCAGTACTTC.

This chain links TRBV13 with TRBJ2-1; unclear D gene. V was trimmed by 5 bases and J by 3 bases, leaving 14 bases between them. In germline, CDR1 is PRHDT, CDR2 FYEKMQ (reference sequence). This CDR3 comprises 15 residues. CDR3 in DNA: TGTGCCAGCAGCCCCATGTCGCCTAGCTACAATGAGCAGTTCTTC. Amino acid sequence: CASSPMSPSYNEQFF.

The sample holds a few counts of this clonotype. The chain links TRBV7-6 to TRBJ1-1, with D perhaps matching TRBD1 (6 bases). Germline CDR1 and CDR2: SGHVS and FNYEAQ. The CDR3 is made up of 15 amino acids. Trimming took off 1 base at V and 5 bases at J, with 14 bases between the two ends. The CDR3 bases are TGTGCCAGCAGCTTAGGTATCCAGGGGCAGACTGAAGCTTTCTTT. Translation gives CASSLGIQGQTEAFF.

The CDR3 sequence is CASQRRFGTDTQYF. CDR3 coding DNA: TGCGCCAGCCAGAGACGCTTCGGCACAGATACGCAGTATTTT. This chain links TRBV5-1 with TRBJ2-3; no definite D call. Germline loops: CDR1 SGHRS, CDR2 YFSETQ. V gave up 7 bases and J gave up 1 base, with 13 bases separating them. CDR3 size: 14 residues.

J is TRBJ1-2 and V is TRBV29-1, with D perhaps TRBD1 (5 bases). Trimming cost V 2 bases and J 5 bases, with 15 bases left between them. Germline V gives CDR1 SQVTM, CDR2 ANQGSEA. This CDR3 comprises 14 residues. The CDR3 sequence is CSVETRTPEYGYTF. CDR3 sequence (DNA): TGCAGCGTTGAAACCCGGACACCAGAATATGGCTACACCTTC. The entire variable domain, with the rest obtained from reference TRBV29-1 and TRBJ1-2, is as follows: SAVISQKPSRDICQRGTSLTIQCQVDSQVTMMFWYRQQPGQSLTLIATANQGSEATYESGFVIDKFPISRPNLTFSTLTVSNMSPEDSSIYLCSVETRTPEYGYTFGSGTRLTVV.

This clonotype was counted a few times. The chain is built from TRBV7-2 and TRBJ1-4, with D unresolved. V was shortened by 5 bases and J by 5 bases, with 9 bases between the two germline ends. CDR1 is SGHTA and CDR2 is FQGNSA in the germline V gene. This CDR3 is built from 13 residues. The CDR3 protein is CASSRSGNEKLFF. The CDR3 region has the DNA TGTGCCAGCAGCCGCAGTGGAAATGAAAAACTGTTTTTT.

CDR3 loop: CASSLEIVADSGYTF. The CDR3 DNA reads as TGTGCCAGCAGCTTAGAGATTGTTGCCGATAGTGGCTACACCTTC. The chain couples TRBV5-5 to TRBJ1-2; D is unresolved. Trimming pared 2 bases from V and 7 bases from J, leaving 18 bases between. CDR3 length: 15 residues. Per the germline V gene, CDR1 is SGHKS and CDR2 is YYEKEE (reference sequence).

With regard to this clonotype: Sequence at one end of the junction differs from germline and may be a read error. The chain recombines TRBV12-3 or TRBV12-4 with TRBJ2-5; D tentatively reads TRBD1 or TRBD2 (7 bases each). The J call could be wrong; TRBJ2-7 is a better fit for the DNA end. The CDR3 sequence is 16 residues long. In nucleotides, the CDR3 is TGTGCCGGCAGGGGGGGTACCTTCCCCACGACCTACGAGCAGTACTTC. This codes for CAGRGGTFPTTYEQYF.

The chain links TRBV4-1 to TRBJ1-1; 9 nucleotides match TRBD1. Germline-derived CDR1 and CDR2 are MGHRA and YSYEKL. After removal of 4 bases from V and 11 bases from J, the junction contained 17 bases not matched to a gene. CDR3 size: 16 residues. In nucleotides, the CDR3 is TGCGCCAGCAGCCCCCCCGGGACAGGGCTTACGGGGCGGGCTTTCTTT. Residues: CASSPPGTGLTGRAFF.

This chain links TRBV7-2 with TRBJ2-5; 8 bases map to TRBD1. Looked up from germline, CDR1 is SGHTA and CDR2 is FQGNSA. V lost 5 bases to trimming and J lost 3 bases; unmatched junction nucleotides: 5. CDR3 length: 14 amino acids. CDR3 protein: CASSPRQGKETQYF. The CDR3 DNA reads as TGTGCCAGCAGCCCCCGACAGGGGAAAGAGACCCAGTACTTC. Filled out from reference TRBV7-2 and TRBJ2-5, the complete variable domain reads GAGVSQSPSNKVTEKGKDVELRCDPISGHTALYWYRQSLGQGLEFLIYFQGNSAPDKSGLPSDRFSAERTGGSVSTLTIQRTQQEDSAVYLCASSPRQGKETQYFGPGTRLLVL.

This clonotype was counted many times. Here the CDR3 reads CAISELEGPQYF. In DNA, the CDR3 is TGTGCCATCAGTGAGTTAGAAGGTCCGCAGTATTTT. The chain uses TRBV10-3 and TRBJ2-3, with unresolved D. The germline V gene has CDR1 ENHRY and CDR2 SYGVKD. The CDR3 is 12 residues long. V was cut by 1 base and J by 10 bases, with 9 bases left in between.